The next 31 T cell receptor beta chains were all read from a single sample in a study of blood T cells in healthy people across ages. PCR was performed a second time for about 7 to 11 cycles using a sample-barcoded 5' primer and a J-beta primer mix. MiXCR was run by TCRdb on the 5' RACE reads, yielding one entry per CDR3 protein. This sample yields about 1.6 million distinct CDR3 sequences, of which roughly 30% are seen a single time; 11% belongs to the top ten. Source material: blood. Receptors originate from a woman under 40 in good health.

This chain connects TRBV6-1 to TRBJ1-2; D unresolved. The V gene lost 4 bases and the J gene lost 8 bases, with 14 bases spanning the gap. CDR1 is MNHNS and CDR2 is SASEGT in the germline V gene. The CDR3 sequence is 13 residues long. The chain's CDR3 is CASSVPPPGGYTF. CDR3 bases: TGTGCCAGCAGTGTACCCCCGCCCGGGGGCTACACCTTC.

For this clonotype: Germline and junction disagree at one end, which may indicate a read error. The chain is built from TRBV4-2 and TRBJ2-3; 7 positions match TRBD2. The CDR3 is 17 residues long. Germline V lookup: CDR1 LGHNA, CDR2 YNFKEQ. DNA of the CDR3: TGTGCCAACAGCCAAGCCCCCGCGGCGGGAGAGGGAGATACGCAGTATTTT. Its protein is CANSQAPAAGEGDTQYF.

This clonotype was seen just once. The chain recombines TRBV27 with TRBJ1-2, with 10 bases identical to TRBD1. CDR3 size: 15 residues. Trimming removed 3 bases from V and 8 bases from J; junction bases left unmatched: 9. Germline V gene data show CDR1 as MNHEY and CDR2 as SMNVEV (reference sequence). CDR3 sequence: CASSLYPDRGSGYTF. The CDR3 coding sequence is TGTGCCAGCAGTTTGTATCCGGACAGGGGGAGCGGCTACACCTTC.

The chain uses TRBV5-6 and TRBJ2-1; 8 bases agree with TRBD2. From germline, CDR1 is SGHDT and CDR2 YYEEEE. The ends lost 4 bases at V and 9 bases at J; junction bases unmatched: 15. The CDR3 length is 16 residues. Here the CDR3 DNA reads TGTGCCAGCAGCAAACAGGGACTAGGACCTTTCGGTGAGCAGTTCTTC. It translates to CASSKQGLGPFGEQFF.

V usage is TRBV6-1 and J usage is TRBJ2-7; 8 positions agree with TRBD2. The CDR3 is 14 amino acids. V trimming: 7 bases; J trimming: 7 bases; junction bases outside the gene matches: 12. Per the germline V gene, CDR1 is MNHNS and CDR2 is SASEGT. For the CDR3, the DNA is TGTGCCAGCAAGCGGGGGCCTGGAGGGGATGAGCAGTACTTC. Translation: CASKRGPGGDEQYF.

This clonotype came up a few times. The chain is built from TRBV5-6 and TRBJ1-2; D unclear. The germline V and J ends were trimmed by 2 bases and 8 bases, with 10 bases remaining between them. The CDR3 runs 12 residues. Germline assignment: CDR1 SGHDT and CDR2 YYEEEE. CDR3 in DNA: TGTGCCAGCAGCTTTGGAGGGAACGGCTACACCTTC. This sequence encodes CASSFGGNGYTF.

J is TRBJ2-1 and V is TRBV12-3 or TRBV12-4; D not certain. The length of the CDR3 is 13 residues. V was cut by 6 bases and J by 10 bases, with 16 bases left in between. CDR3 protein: CASSLLLSGEQFF. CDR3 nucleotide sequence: TGTGCCAGCAGCCTACTACTGAGTGGCGAGCAGTTCTTC.

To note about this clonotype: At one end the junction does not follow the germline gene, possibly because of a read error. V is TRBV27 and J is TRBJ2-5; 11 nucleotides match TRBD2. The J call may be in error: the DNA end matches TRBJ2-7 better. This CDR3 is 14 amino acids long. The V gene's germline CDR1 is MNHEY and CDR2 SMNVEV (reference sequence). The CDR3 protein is CTSSPGTSGYEQYF. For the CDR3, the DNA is TGTACCAGCAGTCCAGGGACTAGCGGCTACGAGCAGTACTTC.

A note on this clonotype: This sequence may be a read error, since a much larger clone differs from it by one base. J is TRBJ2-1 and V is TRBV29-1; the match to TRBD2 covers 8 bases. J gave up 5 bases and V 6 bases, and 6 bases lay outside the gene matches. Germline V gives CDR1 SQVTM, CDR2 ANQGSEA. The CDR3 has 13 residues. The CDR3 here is CSVRSGGHNEQFF. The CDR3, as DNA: TGCAGCGTAAGGAGCGGGGGCCACAATGAGCAGTTCTTC.

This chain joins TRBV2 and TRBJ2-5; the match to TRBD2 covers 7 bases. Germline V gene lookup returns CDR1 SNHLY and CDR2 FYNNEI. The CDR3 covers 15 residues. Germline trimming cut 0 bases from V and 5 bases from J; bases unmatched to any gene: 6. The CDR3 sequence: CASSEAPWGGETQYF. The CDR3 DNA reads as TGTGCCAGCAGTGAAGCTCCCTGGGGGGGGGAGACCCAGTACTTC.

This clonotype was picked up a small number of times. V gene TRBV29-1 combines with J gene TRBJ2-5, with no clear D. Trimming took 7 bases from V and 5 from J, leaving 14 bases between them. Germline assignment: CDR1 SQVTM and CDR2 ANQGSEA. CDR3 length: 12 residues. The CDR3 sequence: CSAYHQWETQYF. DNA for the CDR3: TGCAGCGCTTATCACCAGTGGGAGACCCAGTACTTC.

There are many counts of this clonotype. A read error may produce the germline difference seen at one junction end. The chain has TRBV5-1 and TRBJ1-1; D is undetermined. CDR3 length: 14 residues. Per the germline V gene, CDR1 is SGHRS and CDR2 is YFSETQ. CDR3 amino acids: CASSLLGMNTEAFF. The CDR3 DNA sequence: TGTGCCAGCAGCCTACTGGGGATGAACACTGAAGCTTTCTTT.

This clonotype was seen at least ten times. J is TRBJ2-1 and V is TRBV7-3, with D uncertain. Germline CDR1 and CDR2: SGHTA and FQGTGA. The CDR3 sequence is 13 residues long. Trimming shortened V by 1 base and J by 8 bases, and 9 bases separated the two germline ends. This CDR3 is CASSLMFSDEQFF. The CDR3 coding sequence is TGTGCCAGCAGCTTAATGTTCAGCGATGAGCAGTTCTTC.

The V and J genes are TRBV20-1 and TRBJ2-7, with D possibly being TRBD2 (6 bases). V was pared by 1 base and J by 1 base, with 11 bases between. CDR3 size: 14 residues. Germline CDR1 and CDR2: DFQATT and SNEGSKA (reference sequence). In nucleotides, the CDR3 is TGCAGTGCTAGAGTTAGGGGAGGTTCCTACGAGCAGTACTTC. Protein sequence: CSARVRGGSYEQYF.

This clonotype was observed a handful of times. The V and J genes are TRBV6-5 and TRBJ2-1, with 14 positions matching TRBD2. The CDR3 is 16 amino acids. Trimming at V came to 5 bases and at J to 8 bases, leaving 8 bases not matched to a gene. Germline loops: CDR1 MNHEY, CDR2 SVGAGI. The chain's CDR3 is CASSRTSGRPQDEQFF. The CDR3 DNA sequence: TGTGCCAGCAGTCGGACTAGCGGGAGGCCCCAGGATGAGCAGTTCTTC.

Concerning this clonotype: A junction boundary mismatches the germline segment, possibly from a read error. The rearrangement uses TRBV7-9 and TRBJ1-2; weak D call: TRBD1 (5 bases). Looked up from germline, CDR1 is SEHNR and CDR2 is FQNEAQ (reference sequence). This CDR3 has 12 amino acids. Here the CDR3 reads CASGTGYYGYTF. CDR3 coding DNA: TGTGCCAGCGGAACAGGATACTACGGCTACACCTTC.

CDR3 coding DNA: TGCGCCAGCAGCCGGGGACAGACGCAAATGAACACTGAAGCTTTCTTT. Amino acids: CASSRGQTQMNTEAFF. The V gene is TRBV5-1, the J gene TRBJ1-1, with 7 bases lining up with TRBD1. The junction had 9 bases not matched to a gene; V was cut back by 4 bases and J by 0 bases. The CDR3 runs to 16 residues. In germline, CDR1 is SGHRS, CDR2 YFSETQ.

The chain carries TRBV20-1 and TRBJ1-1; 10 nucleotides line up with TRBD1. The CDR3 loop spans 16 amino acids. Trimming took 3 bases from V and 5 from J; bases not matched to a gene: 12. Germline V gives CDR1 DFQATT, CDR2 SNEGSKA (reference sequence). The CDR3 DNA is TGCAGTGCTAGGGATCTCGGACGGACAGGGGGAACTGAAGCTTTCTTT. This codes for CSARDLGRTGGTEAFF.

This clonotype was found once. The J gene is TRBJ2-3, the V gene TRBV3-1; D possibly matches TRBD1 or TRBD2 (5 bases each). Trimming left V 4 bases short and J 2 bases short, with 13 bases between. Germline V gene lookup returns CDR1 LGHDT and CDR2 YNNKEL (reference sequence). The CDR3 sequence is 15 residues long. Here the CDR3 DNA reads TGTGCCAGCAGCCTCCATCGGGGCCTCACAGATACGCAGTATTTT. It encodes CASSLHRGLTDTQYF.

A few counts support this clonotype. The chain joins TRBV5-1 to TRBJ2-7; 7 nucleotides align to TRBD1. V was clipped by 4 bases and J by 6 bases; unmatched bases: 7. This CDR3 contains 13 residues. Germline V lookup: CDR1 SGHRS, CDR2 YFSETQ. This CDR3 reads CASSQGQTSEQYF. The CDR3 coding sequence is TGCGCCAGCAGCCAGGGACAGACGAGCGAGCAGTACTTC.

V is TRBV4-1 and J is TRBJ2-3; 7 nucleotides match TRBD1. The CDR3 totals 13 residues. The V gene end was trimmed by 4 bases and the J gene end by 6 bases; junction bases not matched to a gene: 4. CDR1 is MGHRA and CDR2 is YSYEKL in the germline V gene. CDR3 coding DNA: TGCGCCAGCAGCCCGGAACAGGGGGATACGCAGTATTTT. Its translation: CASSPEQGDTQYF.

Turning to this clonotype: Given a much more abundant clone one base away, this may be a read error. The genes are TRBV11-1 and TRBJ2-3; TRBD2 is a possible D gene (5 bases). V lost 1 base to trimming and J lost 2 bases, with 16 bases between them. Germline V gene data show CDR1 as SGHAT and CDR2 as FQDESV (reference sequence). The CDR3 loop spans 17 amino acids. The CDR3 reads CASSLGVAEAPTDTQYF. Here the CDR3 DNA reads TGTGCCAGCAGCTTAGGTGTCGCGGAGGCCCCCACAGATACGCAGTATTTT.

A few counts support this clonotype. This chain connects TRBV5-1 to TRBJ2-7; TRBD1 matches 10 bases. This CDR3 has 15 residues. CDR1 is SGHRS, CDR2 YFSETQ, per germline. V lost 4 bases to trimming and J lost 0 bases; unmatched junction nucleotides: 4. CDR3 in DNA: TGCGCCAGCAGCCCGACAGGGGGCAACTCCTACGAGCAGTACTTC. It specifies CASSPTGGNSYEQYF.

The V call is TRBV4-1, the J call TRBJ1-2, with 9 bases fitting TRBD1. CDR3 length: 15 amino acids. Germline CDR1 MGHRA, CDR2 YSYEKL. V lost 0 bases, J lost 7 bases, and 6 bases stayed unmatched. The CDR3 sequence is CASSQDRRTGVGYTF. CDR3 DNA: TGCGCCAGCAGCCAAGATCGTAGGACAGGGGTTGGCTACACCTTC.

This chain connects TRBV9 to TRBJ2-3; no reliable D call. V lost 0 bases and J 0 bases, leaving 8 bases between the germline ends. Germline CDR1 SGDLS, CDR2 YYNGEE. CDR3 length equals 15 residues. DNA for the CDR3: TGTGCCAGCAGCGTAGAGGTATGGAGCACAGATACGCAGTATTTT. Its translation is CASSVEVWSTDTQYF.

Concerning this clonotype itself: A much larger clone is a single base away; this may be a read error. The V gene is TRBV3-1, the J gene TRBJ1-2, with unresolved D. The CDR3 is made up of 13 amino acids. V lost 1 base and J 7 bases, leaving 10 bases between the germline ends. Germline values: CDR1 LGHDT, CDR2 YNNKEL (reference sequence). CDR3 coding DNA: TGTGCCAGCAGCCAAGCCTTCCAGTTTGGCTACACCTTC. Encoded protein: CASSQAFQFGYTF.

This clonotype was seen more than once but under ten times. The CDR3 spells CASSSTFGGQQGGYEQFF. The CDR3 DNA reads as TGTGCCAGCAGCTCTACCTTCGGCGGACAACAAGGAGGCTATGAGCAGTTCTTC. This sequence joins TRBV7-6 and TRBJ2-1, with D possibly called TRBD1 or TRBD2 (5 bases each). The ends were cut back, 4 bases at V and 8 bases at J, with 27 bases in the middle. This CDR3 is built from 18 residues. Germline V gene sequence: CDR1 SGHVS, CDR2 FNYEAQ.

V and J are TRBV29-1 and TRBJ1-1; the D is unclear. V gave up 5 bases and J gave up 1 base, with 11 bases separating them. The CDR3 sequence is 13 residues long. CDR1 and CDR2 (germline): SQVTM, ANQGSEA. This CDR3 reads CSVTDLPNTEAFF. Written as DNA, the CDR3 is TGCAGCGTTACGGACTTACCGAACACTGAAGCTTTCTTT.

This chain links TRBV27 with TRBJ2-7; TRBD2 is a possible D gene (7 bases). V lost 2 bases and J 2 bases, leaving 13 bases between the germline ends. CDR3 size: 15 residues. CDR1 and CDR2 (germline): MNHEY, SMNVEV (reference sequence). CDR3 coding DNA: TGTGCCAGCAGTTTAAGCGGGACAATTACCTACGAGCAGTACTTC. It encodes CASSLSGTITYEQYF.

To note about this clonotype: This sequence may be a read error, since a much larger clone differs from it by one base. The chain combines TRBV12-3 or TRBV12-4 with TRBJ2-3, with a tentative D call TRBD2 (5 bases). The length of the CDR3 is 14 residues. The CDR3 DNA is TGTGCCAGCACCCCTGCGGGTAGCACAGATGCGCAGTATTTT. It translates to CASTPAGSTDAQYF.

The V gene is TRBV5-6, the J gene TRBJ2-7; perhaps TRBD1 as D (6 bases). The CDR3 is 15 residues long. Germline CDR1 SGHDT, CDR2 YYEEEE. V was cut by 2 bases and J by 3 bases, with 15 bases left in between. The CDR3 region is CASSFRKTQGYEQYF. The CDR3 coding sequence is TGTGCCAGCAGCTTTCGCAAGACACAGGGCTACGAGCAGTACTTC.